This paragraph reports one T cell receptor beta chain. Its specificity is not known. TCRdb reprocessed the 5' RACE reads via MiXCR and lists one record per CDR3 protein. Of tens of thousands of distinct CDR3 sequences in the sample, roughly 28% were seen once. Study findings and constraints: Tumor Tregs overlapped most with tumor, then blood, naive CD4+ cells. Tumor memory CD4+ T cell TCR gene usage clustered with blood and lymph node memory CD4+ cells and lymph node naive CD4+ cells.

Germline V CDR1 and CDR2: SGHRS, YFSETQ. Trimming cost V 6 bases and J 0 bases, with 4 bases left between them. There are 13 residues in the CDR3. This rearrangement joins TRBV5-1 to TRBJ2-6; D gene uncertain. The sequence was collected from a female donor with breast cancer. Sequencing used naive CD4+ T cells sorted from blood. As for subset: naive CD4+ T cells, CD4+CD45RA+CD25-. The CDR3 DNA is TGCGCCAGCATGGGCTCTGGGGCCAACGTCCTGACTTTC. Protein sequence: CASMGSGANVLTF.